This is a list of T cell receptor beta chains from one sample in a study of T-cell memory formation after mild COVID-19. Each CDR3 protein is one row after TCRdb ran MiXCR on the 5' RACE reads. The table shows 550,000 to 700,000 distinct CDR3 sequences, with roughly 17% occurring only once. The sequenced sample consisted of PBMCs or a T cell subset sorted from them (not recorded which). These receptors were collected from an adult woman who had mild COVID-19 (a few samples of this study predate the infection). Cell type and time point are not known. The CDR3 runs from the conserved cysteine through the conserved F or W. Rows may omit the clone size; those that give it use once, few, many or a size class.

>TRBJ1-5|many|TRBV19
CASSTRTGEVGLNQPQHF
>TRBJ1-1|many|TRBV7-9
CASSPGTGANTEAFF
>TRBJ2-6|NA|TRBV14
CASSQGLLSSGANVLTF
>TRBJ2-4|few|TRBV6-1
CASRPGQGATAKNIQYF
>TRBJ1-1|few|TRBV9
CASSPSRINTEAFF
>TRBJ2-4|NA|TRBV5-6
CASSLAPEEYF
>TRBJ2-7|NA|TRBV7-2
CASSSSGGALSYEQYF
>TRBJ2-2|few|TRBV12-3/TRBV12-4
CASSYTDGGELFF
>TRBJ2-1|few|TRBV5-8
CASSLVAWEQFF
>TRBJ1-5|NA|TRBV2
CASSEGGNQPQHF
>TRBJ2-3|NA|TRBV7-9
CASSLPGQGNTQYF
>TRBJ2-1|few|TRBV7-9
CASSPQGSGSPGEQFF
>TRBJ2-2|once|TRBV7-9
CASRLSGTGELFF
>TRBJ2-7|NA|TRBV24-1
CATSDLLGAEDLYEQYF
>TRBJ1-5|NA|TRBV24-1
CATSDLLENQPQHF
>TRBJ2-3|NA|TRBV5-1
CASSPTQRKDTQYF
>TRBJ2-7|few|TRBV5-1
CASSPSGEVEQYF
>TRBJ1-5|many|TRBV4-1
CASSQVYLGDQPQHF
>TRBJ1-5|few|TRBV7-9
CASSLSGPGGHQPQHF
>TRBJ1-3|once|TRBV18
CASSEGIHTSGNTIYF
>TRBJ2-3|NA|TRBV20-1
CSAVATGGVLNTQYF
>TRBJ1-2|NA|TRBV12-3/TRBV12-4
CASSLTQVGGYTF
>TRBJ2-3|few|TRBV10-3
CAISERGPFSTDTQYF
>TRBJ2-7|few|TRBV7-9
CASSQAITYEQYF
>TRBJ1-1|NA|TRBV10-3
CAISESIGNTEAFF
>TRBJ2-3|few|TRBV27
CASCYLAGPPTDTQYF
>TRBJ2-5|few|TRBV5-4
CASSLGPATQETQYF
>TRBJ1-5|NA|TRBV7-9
CASSSGRVGRSNQPQHF
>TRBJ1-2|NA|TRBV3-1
CASSLWTDGYTF
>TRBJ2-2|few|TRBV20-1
CSALGATGELFF
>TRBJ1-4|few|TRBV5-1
CASSYLGQEKLFF
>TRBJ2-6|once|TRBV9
CASSPRPTSGRVPAGANVLTF
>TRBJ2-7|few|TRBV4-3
CASSHVGTGNYEQYF
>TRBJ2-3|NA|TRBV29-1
CSVGARADVRTQYF
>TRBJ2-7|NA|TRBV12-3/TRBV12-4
CASNLRGSYEQYF
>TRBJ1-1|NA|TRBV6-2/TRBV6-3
CASSSPDRSFEAFF
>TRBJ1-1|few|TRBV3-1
CASSQPGQAVSGTEAFF
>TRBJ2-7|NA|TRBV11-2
CASSLATANSYEQYF
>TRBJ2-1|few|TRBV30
CAWSTGQSFNEQFF
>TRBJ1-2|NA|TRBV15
CATSRDRGFYGYTF
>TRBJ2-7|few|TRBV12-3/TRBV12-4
CASSHGQTYEQYF
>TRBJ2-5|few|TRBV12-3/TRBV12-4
CASSPHRGETQYF
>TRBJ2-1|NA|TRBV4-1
CASSLTGLSGNEQFF
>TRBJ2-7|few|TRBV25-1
CASSDGAGFSEQYF
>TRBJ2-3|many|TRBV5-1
CASSLTEDTQYF
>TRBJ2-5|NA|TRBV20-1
CSADRDQQETQYF
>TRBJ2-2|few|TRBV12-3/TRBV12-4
CASRPSGGASGELFF
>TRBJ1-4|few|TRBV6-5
CASSSYSGEKLFF
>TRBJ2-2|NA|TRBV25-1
CATTKRPGGAGTGELFF
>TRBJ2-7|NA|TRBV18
CASSPPKASGSYEQYF
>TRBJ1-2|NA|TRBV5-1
CASSWDTTDYTF
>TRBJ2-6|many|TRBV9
CASSALSGAGANVLTF
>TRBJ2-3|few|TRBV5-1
CASSWEGTGGWTDTQYF
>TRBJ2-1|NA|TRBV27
CASSIRLAGGLAEQFF
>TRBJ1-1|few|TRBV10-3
CATSTMNTEAFF
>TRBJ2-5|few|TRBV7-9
CASSFTLPREETQYF
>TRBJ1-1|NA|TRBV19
CASSPEQGREAFF
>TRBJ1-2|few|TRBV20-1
CSATRTGSYGYTF
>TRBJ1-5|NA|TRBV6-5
CASRLTGGKQPQHF
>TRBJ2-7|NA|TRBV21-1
CASSRPGTGASYEQYF